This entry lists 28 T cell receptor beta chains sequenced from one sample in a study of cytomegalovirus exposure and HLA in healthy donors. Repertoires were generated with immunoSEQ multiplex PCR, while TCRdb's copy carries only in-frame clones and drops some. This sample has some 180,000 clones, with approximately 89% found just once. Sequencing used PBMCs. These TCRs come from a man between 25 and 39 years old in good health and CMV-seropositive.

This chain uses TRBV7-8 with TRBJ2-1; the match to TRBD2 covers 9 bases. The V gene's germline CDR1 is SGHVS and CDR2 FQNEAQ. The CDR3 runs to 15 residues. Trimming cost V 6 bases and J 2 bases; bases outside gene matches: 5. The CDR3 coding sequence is TGTGCCAGCAGACAGACTAGCGGCCCCTACAATGAGCAGTTCTTC. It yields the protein CASRQTSGPYNEQFF.

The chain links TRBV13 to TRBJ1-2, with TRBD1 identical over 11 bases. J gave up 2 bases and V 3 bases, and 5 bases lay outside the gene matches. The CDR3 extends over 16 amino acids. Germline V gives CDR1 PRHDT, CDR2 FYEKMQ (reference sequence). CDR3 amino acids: CASSFGQGATNYGYTF. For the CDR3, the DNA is TGTGCCAGCAGCTTCGGACAGGGGGCAACCAACTATGGCTACACCTTC. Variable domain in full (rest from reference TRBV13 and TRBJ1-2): AAGVIQSPRHLIKEKRETATLKCYPIPRHDTVYWYQQGPGQDPQFLISFYEKMQSDKGSIPDRFSAQQFSDYHSELNMSSLELGDSALYFCASSFGQGATNYGYTFGSGTRLTVV.

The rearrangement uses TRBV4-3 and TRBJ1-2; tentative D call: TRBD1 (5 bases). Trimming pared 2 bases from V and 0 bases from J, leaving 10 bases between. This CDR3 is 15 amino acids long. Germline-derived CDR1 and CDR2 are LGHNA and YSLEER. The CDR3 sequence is CASSQHRSSNYGYTF. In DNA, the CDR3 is TGCGCCAGCAGCCAACACAGGTCTTCTAACTATGGCTACACCTTC.

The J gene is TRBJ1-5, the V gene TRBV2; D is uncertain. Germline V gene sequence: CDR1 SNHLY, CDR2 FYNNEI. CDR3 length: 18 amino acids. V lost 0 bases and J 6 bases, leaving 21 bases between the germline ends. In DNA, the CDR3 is TGTGCCAGCAGTGAAGCCTTCAGAGGCCCGGGAGGTAGTCAGCCCCAGCATTTT. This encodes CASSEAFRGPGGSQPQHF.

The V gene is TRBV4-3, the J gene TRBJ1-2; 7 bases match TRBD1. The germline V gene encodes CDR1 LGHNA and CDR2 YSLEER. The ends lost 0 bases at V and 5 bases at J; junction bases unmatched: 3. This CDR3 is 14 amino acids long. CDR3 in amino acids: CASSQDDRDYGYTF. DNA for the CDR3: TGCGCCAGCAGCCAAGATGACAGGGATTATGGCTACACCTTC.

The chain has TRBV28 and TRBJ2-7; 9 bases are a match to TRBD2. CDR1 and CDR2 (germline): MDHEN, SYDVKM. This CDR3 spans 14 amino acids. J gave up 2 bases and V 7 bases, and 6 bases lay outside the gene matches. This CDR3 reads CASTGGRAPYEQYF. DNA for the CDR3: TGTGCCAGCACTGGCGGGAGGGCCCCCTACGAGCAGTACTTC.

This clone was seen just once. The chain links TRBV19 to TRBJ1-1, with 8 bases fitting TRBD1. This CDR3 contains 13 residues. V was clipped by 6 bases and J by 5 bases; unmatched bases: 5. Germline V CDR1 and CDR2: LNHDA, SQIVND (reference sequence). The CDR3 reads CASRTGVQTEAFF. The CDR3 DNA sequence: TGTGCCAGTAGGACAGGGGTTCAAACTGAAGCTTTCTTT.

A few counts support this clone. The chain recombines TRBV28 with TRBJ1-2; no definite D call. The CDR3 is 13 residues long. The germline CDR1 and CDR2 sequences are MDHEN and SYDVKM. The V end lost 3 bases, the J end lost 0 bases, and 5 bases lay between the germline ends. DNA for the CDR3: TGTGCCAGCAGTTTGGGAACTAACTATGGCTACACCTTC. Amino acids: CASSLGTNYGYTF.

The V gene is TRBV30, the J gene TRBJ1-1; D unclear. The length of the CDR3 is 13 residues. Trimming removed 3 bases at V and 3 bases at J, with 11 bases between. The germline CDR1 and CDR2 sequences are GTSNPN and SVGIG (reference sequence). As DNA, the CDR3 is TGTGCCTGGAGGAGGGATCCGGACACTGAAGCTTTCTTT. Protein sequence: CAWRRDPDTEAFF.

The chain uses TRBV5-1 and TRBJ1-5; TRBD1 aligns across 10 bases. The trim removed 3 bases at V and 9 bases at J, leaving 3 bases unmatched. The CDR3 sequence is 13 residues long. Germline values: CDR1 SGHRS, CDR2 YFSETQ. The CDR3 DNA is TGCGCCAGCAGCTCGACAGGGGGCCCGCCCCAGCATTTT. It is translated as CASSSTGGPPQHF.

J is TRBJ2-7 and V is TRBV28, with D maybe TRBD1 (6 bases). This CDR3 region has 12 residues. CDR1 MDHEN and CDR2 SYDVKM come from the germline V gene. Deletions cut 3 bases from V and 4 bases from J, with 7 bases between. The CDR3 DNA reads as TGTGCCAGCAGTTTGGGGGCTTACGAGCAGTACTTC. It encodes CASSLGAYEQYF.

For the CDR3, the DNA is TGCGCCAGCAGCTTGTCCCAGAACACCTACGAGCAGTACTTC. Protein sequence: CASSLSQNTYEQYF. The chain links TRBV5-1 to TRBJ2-7; D not resolved. This CDR3 has 14 amino acids. Germline V gene data show CDR1 as SGHRS and CDR2 as YFSETQ. V lost 1 base and J lost 2, with 10 bases in between.

The CDR3, as DNA: TGTGCCAGCAGCTCTCGTGGGGGCTACACCTTC. Translating it yields CASSSRGGYTF. The chain employs TRBV5-4 and TRBJ1-2; D uncertain. This CDR3 spans 11 amino acids. Germline V gives CDR1 SGHNT, CDR2 YYREEE (reference sequence). V dropped 3 bases and J dropped 8 bases, with 8 bases sitting between them.

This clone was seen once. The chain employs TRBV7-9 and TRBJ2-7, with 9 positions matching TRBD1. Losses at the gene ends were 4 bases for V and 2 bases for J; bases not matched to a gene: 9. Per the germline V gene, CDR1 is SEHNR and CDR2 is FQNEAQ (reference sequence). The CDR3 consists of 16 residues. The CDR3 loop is CASSWAPGTGTYEQYF. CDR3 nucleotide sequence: TGTGCCAGCAGCTGGGCCCCCGGGACAGGGACCTACGAGCAGTACTTC.

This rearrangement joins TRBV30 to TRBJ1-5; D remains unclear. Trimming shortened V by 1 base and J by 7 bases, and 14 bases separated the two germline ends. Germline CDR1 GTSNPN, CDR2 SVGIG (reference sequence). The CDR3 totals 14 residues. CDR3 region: CAWSGAVAWQPQHF. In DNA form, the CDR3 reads TGTGCCTGGAGTGGCGCAGTTGCCTGGCAGCCCCAGCATTTT.

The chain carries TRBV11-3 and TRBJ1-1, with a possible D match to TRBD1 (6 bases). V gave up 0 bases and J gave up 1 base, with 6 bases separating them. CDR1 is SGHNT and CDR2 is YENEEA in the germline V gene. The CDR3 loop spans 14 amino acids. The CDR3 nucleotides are TGTGCCAGCAGCTTAGACAGGGGGAACACTGAAGCTTTCTTT. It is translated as CASSLDRGNTEAFF.

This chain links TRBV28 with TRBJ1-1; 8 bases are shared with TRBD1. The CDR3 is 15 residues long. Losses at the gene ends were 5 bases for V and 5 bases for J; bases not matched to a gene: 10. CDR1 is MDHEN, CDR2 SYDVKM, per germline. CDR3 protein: CASSRQGARVTEAFF. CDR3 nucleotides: TGTGCCAGCAGTCGCCAGGGGGCGCGTGTTACTGAAGCTTTCTTT.

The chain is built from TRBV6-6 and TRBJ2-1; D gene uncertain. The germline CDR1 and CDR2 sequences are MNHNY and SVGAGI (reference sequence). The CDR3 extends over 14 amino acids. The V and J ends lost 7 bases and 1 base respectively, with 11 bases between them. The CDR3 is CASTPAYSYNEQFF. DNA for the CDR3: TGTGCCAGCACCCCGGCTTATTCCTACAATGAGCAGTTCTTC.

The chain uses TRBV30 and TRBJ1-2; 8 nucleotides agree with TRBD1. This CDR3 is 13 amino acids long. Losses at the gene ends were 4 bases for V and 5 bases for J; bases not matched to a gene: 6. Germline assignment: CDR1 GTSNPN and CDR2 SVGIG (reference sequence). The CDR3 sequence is CAWTQRTGYGYTF. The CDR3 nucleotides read TGTGCCTGGACCCAGAGGACAGGGTATGGCTACACCTTC.

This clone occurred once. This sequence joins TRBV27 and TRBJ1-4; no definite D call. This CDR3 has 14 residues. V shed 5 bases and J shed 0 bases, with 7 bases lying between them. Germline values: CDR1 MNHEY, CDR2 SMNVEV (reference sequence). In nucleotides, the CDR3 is TGTGCCAGCAGTCAGTTTGCAACTAATGAAAAACTGTTTTTT. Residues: CASSQFATNEKLFF.

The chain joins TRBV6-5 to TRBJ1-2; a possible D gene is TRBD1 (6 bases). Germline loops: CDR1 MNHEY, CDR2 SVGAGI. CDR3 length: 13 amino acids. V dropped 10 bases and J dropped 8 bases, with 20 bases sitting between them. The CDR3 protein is CATTPGQGRGYTF. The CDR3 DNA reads TGTGCCACCACACCAGGGCAGGGGAGAGGCTACACCTTC.

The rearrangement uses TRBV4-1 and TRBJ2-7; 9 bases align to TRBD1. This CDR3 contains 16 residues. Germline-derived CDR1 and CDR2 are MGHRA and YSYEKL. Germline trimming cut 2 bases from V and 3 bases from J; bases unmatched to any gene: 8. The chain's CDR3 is CASSQLPGQGHYEQYF. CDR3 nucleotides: TGCGCCAGCAGCCAATTACCGGGACAGGGACACTACGAGCAGTACTTC.

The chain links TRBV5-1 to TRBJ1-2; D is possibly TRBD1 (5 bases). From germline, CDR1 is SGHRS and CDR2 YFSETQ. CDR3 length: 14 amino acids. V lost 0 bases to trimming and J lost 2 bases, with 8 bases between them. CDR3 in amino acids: CASSLAGTNYGYTF. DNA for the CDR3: TGCGCCAGCAGCTTGGCCGGGACGAACTATGGCTACACCTTC.

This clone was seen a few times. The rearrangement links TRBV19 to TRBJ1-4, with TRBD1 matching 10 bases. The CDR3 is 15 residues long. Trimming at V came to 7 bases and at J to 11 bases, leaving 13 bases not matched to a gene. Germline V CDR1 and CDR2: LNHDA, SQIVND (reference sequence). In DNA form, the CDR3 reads TGTGCCAGTACTTGGACACGAGGGACAGGGGACAAACTGTTTTTT. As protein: CASTWTRGTGDKLFF. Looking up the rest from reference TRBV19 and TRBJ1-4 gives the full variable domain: DGGITQSPKYLFRKEGQNVTLSCEQNLNHDAMYWYRQDPGQGLRLIYYSQIVNDFQKGDIAEGYSVSREKKESFPLTVTSAQKNPTAFYLCASTWTRGTGDKLFFGSGTQLSVL.

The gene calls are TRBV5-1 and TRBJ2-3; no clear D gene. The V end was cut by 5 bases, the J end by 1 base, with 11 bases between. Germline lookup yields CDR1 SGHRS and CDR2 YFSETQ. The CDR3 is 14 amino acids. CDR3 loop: CASRLEGRTDTQYF. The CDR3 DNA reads TGCGCCAGCAGACTGGAAGGGCGCACAGATACGCAGTATTTT.

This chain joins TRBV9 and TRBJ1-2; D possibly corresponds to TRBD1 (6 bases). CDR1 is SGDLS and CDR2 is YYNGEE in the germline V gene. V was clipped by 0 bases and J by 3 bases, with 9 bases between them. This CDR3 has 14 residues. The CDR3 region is CASSVEEGDYGYTF. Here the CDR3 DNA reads TGTGCCAGCAGCGTAGAGGAGGGGGACTATGGCTACACCTTC.

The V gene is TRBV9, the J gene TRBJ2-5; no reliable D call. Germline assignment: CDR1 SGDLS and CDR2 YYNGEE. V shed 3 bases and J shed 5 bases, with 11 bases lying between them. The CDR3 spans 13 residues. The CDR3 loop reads CASSAWTAETQYF. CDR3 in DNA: TGTGCCAGCAGCGCCTGGACCGCGGAGACCCAGTACTTC.

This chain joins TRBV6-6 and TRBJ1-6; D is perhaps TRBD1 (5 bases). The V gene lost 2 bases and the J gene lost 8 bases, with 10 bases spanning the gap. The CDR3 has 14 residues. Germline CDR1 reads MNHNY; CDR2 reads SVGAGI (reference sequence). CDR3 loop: CASSYRQNDSPLHF. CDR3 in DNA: TGTGCCAGCAGTTACCGACAGAACGATTCACCCCTCCACTTT.